These 16 T cell receptor beta chains were sequenced from one sample in a study of shared clonotypes between healthy human individuals. Sequencing used immunoSEQ multiplex PCR; TCRdb keeps in-frame clones, though not all of them. This table holds about 670,000 clones, more than 70% found once. Sequences were obtained from memory CD4+ T cells sorted from blood. Subset defined: CD45RA-negative fraction. The receptors were gathered from a woman aged 25 to 39 in good health.

The chain has TRBV7-9 and TRBJ1-1; a weak D match, TRBD1 (5 bases). Looked up from germline, CDR1 is SEHNR and CDR2 is FQNEAQ (reference sequence). The CDR3 loop spans 15 amino acids. The V end lost 5 bases, the J end lost 3 bases, and 16 bases lay between the germline ends. The CDR3 protein is CASSRAGARHTEAFF. DNA of the CDR3: TGTGCCAGCAGCCGCGCCGGGGCCAGACACACTGAAGCTTTCTTT.

Only a few counts were recorded for this clone. CDR3 sequence reads: CASSADTSSTQYF. CDR3 DNA: TGTGCCAGCAGCGCTGACACTTCCTCCACCCAGTACTTC. V is TRBV2 and J is TRBJ2-5, with D unclear. This CDR3 has 13 amino acids. V lost 6 bases and J 8 bases, leaving 16 bases between the germline ends. Germline CDR1 reads SNHLY; CDR2 reads FYNNEI. Full variable domain (remainder filled in from reference TRBV2 and TRBJ2-5): EPEVTQTPSHQVTQMGQEVILRCVPISNHLYFYWYRQILGQKVEFLVSFYNNEISEKSEIFDDQFSVERPDGSNFTLKIRSTKLEDSAMYFCASSADTSSTQYFGPGTRLLVL.

This sequence joins TRBV6-6 and TRBJ2-7, with 8 nucleotides matching TRBD1. The CDR3 is made up of 14 amino acids. CDR1 is MNHNY, CDR2 SVGAGI, per germline (reference sequence). Unmatched junction bases numbered 11, after V lost 8 bases and J lost 5 bases. In nucleotides, the CDR3 is TGTGCCAGCGGTAGGAGACAGGGGAAGGACGAGCAGTACTTC. Amino acid sequence: CASGRRQGKDEQYF.

There are many counts of this clone. The genes are TRBV30 and TRBJ1-2; D possibly corresponds to TRBD1 (6 bases). This CDR3 is 16 amino acids long. Germline V gene lookup returns CDR1 GTSNPN and CDR2 SVGIG (reference sequence). Trimming removed 3 bases at V and 0 bases at J, with 17 bases between. Here the CDR3 reads CAWSPAGALPNYGYTF. CDR3 DNA: TGTGCCTGGAGCCCTGCAGGGGCACTCCCTAACTATGGCTACACCTTC.

Comments on this clone: Within the sample, other DNA sequences also encode this same CDR3. The chain employs TRBV2 and TRBJ2-6; D gene uncertain. The V end lost 1 base, the J end lost 3 bases, and 7 bases lay between the germline ends. The CDR3 consists of 15 residues. Germline CDR1 and CDR2: SNHLY and FYNNEI. The CDR3 region has the DNA TGTGCCAGCAGTGAAGAAGGTGGTGGGGCCAACGTCCTGACTTTC. Its translation: CASSEEGGGANVLTF. The whole variable domain, filled in from reference TRBV2 and TRBJ2-6, reads EPEVTQTPSHQVTQMGQEVILRCVPISNHLYFYWYRQILGQKVEFLVSFYNNEISEKSEIFDDQFSVERPDGSNFTLKIRSTKLEDSAMYFCASSEEGGGANVLTFGAGSRLTVL.

V usage is TRBV19 and J usage is TRBJ2-3; 14 bases fit TRBD2. Trimming took 9 bases from V and 11 from J; bases not matched to a gene: 7. The V gene's germline CDR1 is LNHDA and CDR2 SQIVND (reference sequence). The CDR3 covers 13 residues. The CDR3 reads CASSGTSGSVQYF. For the CDR3, the DNA is TGTGCCAGCTCCGGGACTAGCGGGAGTGTGCAGTATTTT. The whole variable domain, filled in from reference TRBV19 and TRBJ2-3, reads DGGITQSPKYLFRKEGQNVTLSCEQNLNHDAMYWYRQDPGQGLRLIYYSQIVNDFQKGDIAEGYSVSREKKESFPLTVTSAQKNPTAFYLCASSGTSGSVQYFGPGTRLTVL.

The J gene is TRBJ1-2, the V gene TRBV2; TRBD1 matches 9 bases. Germline lookup yields CDR1 SNHLY and CDR2 FYNNEI. The CDR3 extends over 14 amino acids. Germline trimming cut 7 bases from V and 4 bases from J; bases unmatched to any gene: 7. The CDR3 bases are TGTGCCAGCATTCGGGACAGGGATTTCTATGGCTACACCTTC. Translated, it gives CASIRDRDFYGYTF.

This clone was recorded once. The chain is built from TRBV23-1 and TRBJ2-5; a weak D match, TRBD1 (7 bases). TRBV23-1 is marked as an open reading frame, function uncertain. The CDR3 has 16 residues. Trimming cost V 2 bases and J 7 bases, with 20 bases left between them. The CDR3 DNA sequence: TGCGCCAGCAGTCAAGGCGCGGGACAGCCCCGACTGACCCAGTACTTC. Translation: CASSQGAGQPRLTQYF.

The chain recombines TRBV27 with TRBJ2-7; TRBD1 matches 7 bases. The length of the CDR3 is 15 residues. Trimming cost V 6 bases and J 1 base; bases outside gene matches: 9. Germline loops: CDR1 MNHEY, CDR2 SMNVEV (reference sequence). The CDR3 DNA reads TGTGCCAGCAGGAGGGGGCCGACCGGTTCCTACGAGCAGTACTTC. Amino acid sequence: CASRRGPTGSYEQYF.

This chain uses TRBV2 with TRBJ1-1; D may be TRBD1 (5 bases). The CDR3 is 13 residues long. Trimming took 5 bases from V and 6 from J, leaving 13 bases between them. From germline, CDR1 is SNHLY and CDR2 FYNNEI. The CDR3 DNA sequence: TGTGCCAGCAGTCCAGCCCGAGGGGCTGAAGCTTTCTTT. It codes for CASSPARGAEAFF. The whole variable domain, filled in from reference TRBV2 and TRBJ1-1, reads EPEVTQTPSHQVTQMGQEVILRCVPISNHLYFYWYRQILGQKVEFLVSFYNNEISEKSEIFDDQFSVERPDGSNFTLKIRSTKLEDSAMYFCASSPARGAEAFFGQGTRLTVV.

The chain employs TRBV10-3 and TRBJ2-7, with D perhaps TRBD1 or TRBD2 (7 bases each). Germline values: CDR1 ENHRY, CDR2 SYGVKD. The CDR3 runs 14 residues. Trimming shortened V by 2 bases and J by 4 bases, and 12 bases separated the two germline ends. The DNA for the CDR3 is TGTGCCATCAGTGAGCGGGGGGACAGATACGAGCAGTACTTC. This sequence encodes CAISERGDRYEQYF.

The rearrangement links TRBV18 to TRBJ1-5; a weak D match, TRBD1 (5 bases). CDR3 size: 15 residues. Germline CDR1 and CDR2: KGHSH and LQKENI. Trimming left V 3 bases short and J 0 bases short, with 9 bases between. This CDR3 is CASSPTVNSNQPQHF. CDR3 DNA: TGTGCCAGCTCACCGACAGTAAATAGCAATCAGCCCCAGCATTTT.

The chain combines TRBV18 with TRBJ2-5, with 10 bases identical to TRBD1. The end of the DNA aligns better with TRBJ2-7, so the J call may be wrong. This CDR3 spans 15 amino acids. CDR1 is KGHSH and CDR2 is LQKENI in the germline V gene. This CDR3 is CASSQRDRGPYEQYF. The CDR3 nucleotides are TGTGCCAGCTCACAACGGGACAGGGGCCCCTACGAGCAGTACTTC.

Concerning this clone itself: A much larger clone lies a single base off, so this may be a read error. The same CDR3 arises from other DNA sequences in this sample as well. The J gene is TRBJ2-7, the V gene TRBV4-2; possible D gene TRBD2, 5 bases. The CDR3 is 16 residues long. Germline V lookup: CDR1 LGHNA, CDR2 YNFKEQ. CDR3 bases: TGTGCTAGCCGACCAGCGGCACTCGCCGGAGCCTACGAGCAGTACTTC. This codes for CASRPAALAGAYEQYF.

The chain recombines TRBV19 with TRBJ2-3, with 11 bases that match TRBD2. The germline V gene encodes CDR1 LNHDA and CDR2 SQIVND (reference sequence). Trimming cost V 4 bases and J 7 bases; bases outside gene matches: 10. This CDR3 contains 16 residues. CDR3 region: CASSTLLAGASHTQYF. Here the CDR3 DNA reads TGTGCCAGTAGTACCCTACTAGCGGGGGCATCACATACGCAGTATTTT.

The rearrangement links TRBV30 to TRBJ2-5, with D hard to call. Per germline, CDR1 GTSNPN and CDR2 SVGIG (reference sequence). The V and J ends lost 0 bases and 3 bases respectively, with 8 bases between them. The length of the CDR3 is 13 residues. The CDR3 sequence: CAWSVALEETQYF. The CDR3 DNA reads TGTGCCTGGAGTGTAGCCCTAGAAGAGACCCAGTACTTC.